This entry features one T cell receptor (beta chain) sequence. The sample is drawn from a study of blood T cell repertoires in COVID-19. Study-wide context: Some COVID-19 samples were acute and others convalescent; all came from the United States, Italy and Spain. Sources were T cells, B-cell-depleted T cells, or PBMCs; the material itself was cDNA or gDNA.

The CDR3 consists of 16 residues. Germline CDR1 reads SGHNT; CDR2 reads YENEEA. V trimming: 5 bases; J trimming: 0 bases; junction bases outside the gene matches: 7. Original data processing: Nucleated cell number was recorded as an estimate derived from reference gene primer amplification. The protocol was immunoSEQ multiplex PCR, while the TCRdb copy is restricted to in-frame clones and leaves out a portion. V, J and clone size reflect that table, while D and trimming were determined from the DNA. The repertoire holds 140,000 or so clones, 85% seen once, with around 2.9% in the top ten. The rearrangement links TRBV11-3 to TRBJ2-3, with 8 bases matching TRBD2. The sequenced sample consisted of peripheral blood. This clonotype originated in a man over 45 with acute or convalescent COVID-19. CDR3 protein: CASSPGGASSTDTQYF. CDR3 sequence (DNA): TGTGCCAGCAGCCCCGGGGGGGCCTCTAGCACAGATACGCAGTATTTT. The whole variable domain, filled in from reference TRBV11-3 and TRBJ2-3, reads EAGVVQSPRYKIIEKKQPVAFWCNPISGHNTLYWYLQNLGQGPELLIRYENEEAVDDSQLPKDRFSAERLKGVDSTLKIQPAELGDSAVYLCASSPGGASSTDTQYFGPGTRLTVL.